The present entry profiles one T cell receptor beta chain with its context. The entry originates in a study of OX40 agonist ivuxolimab in advanced cancers. The CDR3 sequence is 13 residues long. Germline V gene lookup returns CDR1 MDHEN and CDR2 SYDVKM. V was shortened by 6 bases and J by 4 bases, with 13 bases between the two germline ends. If patients had autoimmune disease history or systemic immunosuppression, they were excluded. Peripheral blood came from all dose cohorts at three timepoints. The table came from immunoSEQ multiplex PCR; TCRdb's copy has only in-frame clones and leaves some out. The profile shows 25,000 or so clones, over 70% of them singletons.

Sequenced material: CD4+ or CD8+ T cells sorted from blood, taken in a trial of the OX40 agonist ivuxolimab. This sequence joins TRBV28 and TRBJ2-7; D may be TRBD1 (5 bases). This clonotype was sampled from an adult with an advanced solid tumor such as melanoma, head and neck, liver or kidney cancer. The CDR3 region is CASSFGHQYEQYF. The CDR3 region has the DNA TGTGCCAGCAGCTTCGGACACCAATACGAGCAGTACTTC.